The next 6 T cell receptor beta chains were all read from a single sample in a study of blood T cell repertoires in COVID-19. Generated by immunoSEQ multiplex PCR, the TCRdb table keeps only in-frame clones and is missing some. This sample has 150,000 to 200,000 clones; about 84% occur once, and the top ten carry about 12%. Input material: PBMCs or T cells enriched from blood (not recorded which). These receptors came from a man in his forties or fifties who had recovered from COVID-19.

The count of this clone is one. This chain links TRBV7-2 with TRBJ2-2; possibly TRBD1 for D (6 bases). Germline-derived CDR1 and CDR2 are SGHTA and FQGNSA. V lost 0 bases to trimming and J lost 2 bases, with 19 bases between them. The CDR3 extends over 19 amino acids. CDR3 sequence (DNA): TGTGCCAGCAGCTTAGCGGGTCCTTCTGGCAGGGGAAACACCGGGGAGCTGTTTTTT. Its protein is CASSLAGPSGRGNTGELFF.

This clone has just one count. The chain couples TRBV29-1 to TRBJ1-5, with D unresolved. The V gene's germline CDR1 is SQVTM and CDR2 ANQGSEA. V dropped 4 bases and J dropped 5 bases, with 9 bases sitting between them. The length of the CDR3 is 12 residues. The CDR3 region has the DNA TGCAGCGTTGGAGGTCCCGATCAGCCCCAGCATTTT. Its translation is CSVGGPDQPQHF.

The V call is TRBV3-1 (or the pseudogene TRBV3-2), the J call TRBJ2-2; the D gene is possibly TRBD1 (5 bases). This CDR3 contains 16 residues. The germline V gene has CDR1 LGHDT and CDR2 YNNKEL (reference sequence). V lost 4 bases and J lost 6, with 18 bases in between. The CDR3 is CASSLGELLGSGELFF. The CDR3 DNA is TGTGCCAGCAGCCTAGGGGAATTATTAGGGTCCGGGGAGCTGTTTTTT.

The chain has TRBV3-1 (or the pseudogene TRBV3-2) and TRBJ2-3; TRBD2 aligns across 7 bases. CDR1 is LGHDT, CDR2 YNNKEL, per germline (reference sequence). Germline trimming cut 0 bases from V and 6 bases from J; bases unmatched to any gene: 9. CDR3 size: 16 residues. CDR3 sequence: CASSQEGGGTSDTQYF. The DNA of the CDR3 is TGTGCCAGCAGCCAAGAGGGGGGGGGTACGTCGGATACGCAGTATTTT.

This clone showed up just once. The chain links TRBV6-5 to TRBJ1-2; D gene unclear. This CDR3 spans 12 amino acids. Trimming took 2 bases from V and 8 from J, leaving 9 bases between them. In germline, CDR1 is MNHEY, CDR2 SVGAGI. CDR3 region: CASSYAGMGYTF. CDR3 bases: TGTGCCAGCAGTTACGCGGGGATGGGCTACACCTTC.

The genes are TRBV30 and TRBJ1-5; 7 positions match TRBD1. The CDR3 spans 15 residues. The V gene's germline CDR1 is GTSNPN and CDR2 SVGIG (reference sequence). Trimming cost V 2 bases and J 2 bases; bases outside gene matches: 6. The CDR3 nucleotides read TGTGCCTGGAGTCTCGGTCAGGGGGGCAATCAGCCCCAGCATTTT. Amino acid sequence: CAWSLGQGGNQPQHF.